A selection of T cell receptor beta chains follows, all from one sample in a study of T cell responses to AZD1222 COVID-19 vaccine. Using immunoSEQ multiplex PCR, the repertoire was profiled, and TCRdb retains in-frame clones only, with some absent. There are some 100,000 clones in the sample; 80% to 90% occur only once, and roughly a tenth lies in the top ten. The input for sequencing was peripheral blood, taken on day 0 of AZD1222 vaccination. These receptors came from an adult in good health. Each CDR3 is given with its conserved first and last residue. Each record gives: J gene, V gene, clone size, D gene, CDR3 DNA, CDR3 protein. D genes are given only for firm matches. Clone size is shown for a subset of rows, as once, few, many or a class of expanded clone.

>TRBJ1-6|TRBV3-1/TRBV3-2|.|TRBD1
TGTGCCAGCAGCCAAGATCGGGGGCGGCCAGGGGGTTGGGATTCACCCCTCCACTTT
CASSQDRGRPGGWDSPLHF
>TRBJ2-7|TRBV5-1|.|TRBD1
TGCGCCAGCAGCTCCCCCGGGACAGGGGGAGGCGAGCAGTACTTC
CASSSPGTGGGEQYF
>TRBJ2-3|TRBV12-3/TRBV12-4|.|.
TGTGCCAGCAGTTTAGCGGTGAATACGCAGTATTTT
CASSLAVNTQYF
>TRBJ2-1|TRBV10-3|.|TRBD2
TGTGCCATCAGTGAGTCGACTAGCGAACAGTTCTTC
CAISESTSEQFF
>TRBJ2-2|TRBV19|.|.
TGTGCCGGGAGGACAGCACCGAACACCGGGGAGCTGTTTTTT
CAGRTAPNTGELFF
>TRBJ2-3|TRBV11-2|.|TRBD1
TGTGCCAGCAGCAACGACAGGGGGCCGACAGATACGCAGTATTTT
CASSNDRGPTDTQYF
>TRBJ1-6|TRBV27|.|.
TGTGCCAGCAGTCATTTAGGGACACCCCTCCACTTT
CASSHLGTPLHF
>TRBJ2-2|TRBV11-2|few|.
TGTGCCAGCAGCGTTACGGATACGAACACCGGGGAGCTGTTTTTT
CASSVTDTNTGELFF
>TRBJ2-1|TRBV7-2|.|TRBD2
TGTGCCAGCAGCTTAGGTACTAGCGTTGATGAGCAGTTCTTC
CASSLGTSVDEQFF
>TRBJ2-7|TRBV7-2|.|.
TGTGCCAGCAGCGGGCGAGACGCCTACGAGCAGTACTTC
CASSGRDAYEQYF
>TRBJ1-1|TRBV6-5|.|.
TGTGCCAGCAGTTACTCTGGGCGGGGAACTGAAGCTTTCTTT
CASSYSGRGTEAFF
>TRBJ1-2|TRBV29-1|.|TRBD1
TGCAGCGTTCTCACCGGGACAGCCTATGGCTACACCTTC
CSVLTGTAYGYTF
>TRBJ2-2|TRBV19|.|.
TGTGCCAGTAGATCCCAGGGGACCGGGGAGCTGTTTTTT
CASRSQGTGELFF
>TRBJ1-1|TRBV6-5|.|.
TGTGCCAGCAGGACAGGCCAGAACACTGAAGCTTTCTTT
CASRTGQNTEAFF
>TRBJ2-3|TRBV11-3|.|.
TGTGCCAGCAGCGGGGGTGGGGGATCCGGCACAGATACGCAGTATTTT
CASSGGGGSGTDTQYF
>TRBJ2-3|TRBV5-1|.|.
TGCGCCAGCAGGGTGGTTGGGGGGCCCGCAGATACGCAGTATTTT
CASRVVGGPADTQYF
>TRBJ1-2|TRBV11-2|.|.
TGTGCCAGCAGCTTTTCCGGACAGTTCTATGGCTACACCTTC
CASSFSGQFYGYTF
>TRBJ2-7|TRBV7-2|.|TRBD1
TGTGCCAGCAGCCAACCGGGACAGGGGTACGAGCAGTACTTC
CASSQPGQGYEQYF
>TRBJ2-4|TRBV18|.|TRBD2
TGTGCCAGCTCCCCCGGGACTAGCGGGATCGACAAAAACATTCAGTACTTC
CASSPGTSGIDKNIQYF
>TRBJ1-1|TRBV28|.|.
TGTGCCAGCATTAAGTTGAGGAACACTGAAGCTTTCTTT
CASIKLRNTEAFF
>TRBJ2-7|TRBV15|.|TRBD1
TGTGCCACCAGCAGAGAGGACAGGGGGCGATACGAGCAGTACTTC
CATSREDRGRYEQYF
>TRBJ1-5|TRBV21-1|.|.
TGTGCCAGCAGGGACAACGGGCCCCAGCATTTT
CASRDNGPQHF
>TRBJ2-7|TRBV27|.|.
TGTGCCAGCAGGAATGGCGGGACCTACGAGCAGTACTTC
CASRNGGTYEQYF
>TRBJ1-2|TRBV5-1|.|.
TGCGCCAGCAGCCCTTCGGGTCAGGGAGGAGGAAACTATGGCTACACCTTC
CASSPSGQGGGNYGYTF
>TRBJ1-1|TRBV27|.|.
TGTGCCAGCAGTTTGGCGGGGGCGAACACTGAAGCTTTCTTT
CASSLAGANTEAFF
>TRBJ2-5|TRBV18|.|.
TGTGCCAGCTCACTGGCAGGGTACCAAGAGACCCAGTACTTC
CASSLAGYQETQYF
>TRBJ2-2|TRBV5-1|.|.
TGCGCCAGCAGCATCGGGGCTGGCACCGGGGAGCTGTTTTTT
CASSIGAGTGELFF
>TRBJ1-5|TRBV18|.|TRBD1
TGTGCCAGCTCACCACGGCAGGGGGCCTCGCCCCAGCATTTT
CASSPRQGASPQHF
>TRBJ1-4|TRBV5-1|.|.
TGCGCCAGCCGTGCAGGGGAGGTAAATGAAAAACTGTTTTTT
CASRAGEVNEKLFF
>TRBJ2-5|TRBV6-5|.|.
TGTGCCAGCAGAAAGTGGGGAGAGACCCAGTACTTC
CASRKWGETQYF
>TRBJ1-2|TRBV3-1/TRBV3-2|.|.
TGTGCCAGCAGCCAAGCACAGGGCGGCTACACCTTC
CASSQAQGGYTF
>TRBJ2-7|TRBV5-1|.|.
TGCGCCAGCAGCTTGGAACCCTACGAGCAGTACTTC
CASSLEPYEQYF